This passage covers 31 T cell receptor beta chains from one sample sequenced in a study of blood T cell repertoires in COVID-19. The protocol was immunoSEQ multiplex PCR, while the TCRdb copy is restricted to in-frame clones and leaves out a portion. The sample comprises 93,000 or so clones, 70% to 90% of which are singletons, and 3% to 3.5% rests with the top ten. The sequenced sample was peripheral blood. These receptors were obtained from a man aged 50 to 60 in a cohort sampled during active COVID-19.

In its sample, this clone was seen once. Other nucleotide sequences from this sample produce the same CDR3. V is TRBV5-5 and J is TRBJ2-7, with D perhaps matching TRBD1 (8 bases). The germline V and J ends were trimmed by 2 bases and 3 bases, with 12 bases remaining between them. This CDR3 has 14 residues. CDR1 SGHKS and CDR2 YYEKEE come from the germline V gene (reference sequence). The CDR3 DNA is TGTGCCAGCAGCTTACAGGGGGGGAACTACGAGCAGTACTTC. Its translation: CASSLQGGNYEQYF. Using reference TRBV5-5 and TRBJ2-7 for the parts outside the CDR3, the full variable domain is DAGVTQSPTHLIKTRGQQVTLRCSPISGHKSVSWYQQVLGQGPQFIFQYYEKEERGRGNFPDRFSARQFPNYSSELNVNALLLGDSALYLCASSLQGGNYEQYFGPGTRLTVT.

V usage is TRBV7-2 and J usage is TRBJ2-7; 8 nucleotides match TRBD1. The germline V gene has CDR1 SGHTA and CDR2 FQGNSA. Losses at the gene ends were 5 bases for V and 2 bases for J; bases not matched to a gene: 5. This CDR3 contains 14 residues. CDR3 sequence: CASSRDRGAYEQYF. In DNA form, the CDR3 reads TGTGCCAGCAGCCGCGACAGGGGCGCCTACGAGCAGTACTTC. The full variable domain, completed using reference TRBV7-2 and TRBJ2-7, is GAGVSQSPSNKVTEKGKDVELRCDPISGHTALYWYRQSLGQGLEFLIYFQGNSAPDKSGLPSDRFSAERTGGSVSTLTIQRTQQEDSAVYLCASSRDRGAYEQYFGPGTRLTVT.

The chain joins TRBV6-1 to TRBJ1-2; no reliable D call. The germline CDR1 and CDR2 sequences are MNHNS and SASEGT. This CDR3 comprises 15 residues. With 0 bases removed from V and 3 bases from J, the gap between germline ends came to 11 bases. The CDR3 coding sequence is TGTGCCAGCAGTGAAGCGATGAGAAGTTACTATGGCTACACCTTC. Protein: CASSEAMRSYYGYTF.

V gene TRBV5-1 combines with J gene TRBJ1-5; tentative D call: TRBD1 (6 bases). Trimming took off 7 bases at V and 6 bases at J, with 17 bases between the two ends. Germline CDR1 and CDR2: SGHRS and YFSETQ. The CDR3 is made up of 14 amino acids. The CDR3 loop is CASSIGGLGQPQHF. The CDR3 coding sequence is TGCGCCAGCTCCATCGGGGGGCTGGGTCAGCCCCAGCATTTT.

The chain combines TRBV5-1 with TRBJ1-3, with TRBD1 identical over 7 bases. V trimming: 4 bases; J trimming: 4 bases; junction bases outside the gene matches: 11. CDR1 and CDR2 (germline): SGHRS, YFSETQ. CDR3 length: 16 residues. CDR3 DNA sequence: TGCGCCAGCAGCACGGGACAGAGGGGTCCGGGAAACACCATATATTTT. This gives the protein CASSTGQRGPGNTIYF. The entire variable domain, with the rest obtained from reference TRBV5-1 and TRBJ1-3, is as follows: KAGVTQTPRYLIKTRGQQVTLSCSPISGHRSVSWYQQTPGQGLQFLFEYFSETQRNKGNFPGRFSGRQFSNSRSEMNVSTLELGDSALYLCASSTGQRGPGNTIYFGEGSWLTVV.

The chain combines TRBV6-2 or TRBV6-3 with TRBJ1-5; TRBD1 matches at 9 bases. The germline V gene has CDR1 MNHEY and CDR2 SVGEGT. J lost 9 bases, V lost 6 bases, and 9 bases had no gene match. The CDR3 totals 14 residues. CDR3 DNA: TGTGCCAGCAGCCGAAGACAGGGGGTAGGGCCCCAGCATTTT. This sequence encodes CASSRRQGVGPQHF.

The J gene is TRBJ2-5, the V gene TRBV5-1, with a weak D call TRBD1 (6 bases). Trimming took 0 bases from V and 2 from J, leaving 11 bases between them. The length of the CDR3 is 15 residues. CDR1 and CDR2 (germline): SGHRS, YFSETQ. The CDR3 sequence: CASSLGEGGQETQYF. In DNA, the CDR3 is TGCGCCAGCAGCTTGGGGGAAGGGGGACAAGAGACCCAGTACTTC.

V and J are TRBV4-2 and TRBJ2-2; 11 bases align to TRBD2. Per the germline V gene, CDR1 is LGHNA and CDR2 is YNFKEQ. This CDR3 comprises 16 residues. Trimming at V came to 0 bases and at J to 5 bases, leaving 2 bases not matched to a gene. The CDR3 region is CASSQEASGGTGELFF. The CDR3 DNA reads TGTGCCAGCAGCCAAGAGGCTAGCGGGGGGACCGGGGAGCTGTTTTTT.

This chain connects TRBV18 to TRBJ1-5; D perhaps matches TRBD1 (6 bases). V shed 1 base and J shed 3 bases, with 13 bases lying between them. CDR3 length: 16 residues. Germline CDR1 reads KGHSH; CDR2 reads LQKENI. CDR3 sequence: CASSPRRTDVNQPQHF. The CDR3 bases are TGTGCCAGCTCACCACGAAGGACAGACGTCAATCAGCCCCAGCATTTT.

The rearrangement uses TRBV7-2 and TRBJ1-2, with D uncertain. Germline assignment: CDR1 SGHTA and CDR2 FQGNSA. The CDR3 extends over 12 amino acids. The V end lost 1 base, the J end lost 10 bases, and 10 bases lay between the germline ends. The CDR3 DNA sequence: TGTGCCAGCAGCTTAGATGGAGGGCCCTACACCTTC. As protein: CASSLDGGPYTF.

This clone was found a few times. V is TRBV3-1 (or the pseudogene TRBV3-2) and J is TRBJ2-1, with 7 bases matching TRBD2. This CDR3 spans 16 amino acids. With V trimmed by 0 bases and J by 8 bases, 10 bases remained unmatched. Germline CDR1 is LGHDT and CDR2 is YNNKEL (reference sequence). CDR3 sequence (DNA): TGTGCCAGCAGCCAAGAGGGTAGCGGGTGGGGTGATGAGCAGTTCTTC. Translating it yields CASSQEGSGWGDEQFF.

This chain joins TRBV11-3 and TRBJ2-7, with D perhaps matching TRBD1 (6 bases). Deletions cut 4 bases from V and 0 bases from J, with 13 bases between. The CDR3 length is 15 residues. Germline CDR1 reads SGHNT; CDR2 reads YENEEA. The CDR3 spells CASSWAGDISYEQYF. CDR3 sequence (DNA): TGTGCCAGCAGCTGGGCCGGGGACATCTCCTACGAGCAGTACTTC. The entire variable domain, with the rest obtained from reference TRBV11-3 and TRBJ2-7, is as follows: EAGVVQSPRYKIIEKKQPVAFWCNPISGHNTLYWYLQNLGQGPELLIRYENEEAVDDSQLPKDRFSAERLKGVDSTLKIQPAELGDSAVYLCASSWAGDISYEQYFGPGTRLTVT.

The V and J genes are TRBV27 and TRBJ1-6; 9 nucleotides line up with TRBD1. The CDR3 is made up of 16 amino acids. Per germline, CDR1 MNHEY and CDR2 SMNVEV (reference sequence). The V and J ends lost 0 bases and 10 bases, in that order; junction bases with no gene match: 7. CDR3 amino acids: CASSLSGTGRESPLHF. CDR3 DNA sequence: TGTGCCAGCAGTTTATCGGGGACAGGGAGGGAATCACCCCTCCACTTT.

This clone has ten or more counts. The V call is TRBV6-5, the J call TRBJ1-2; 8 nucleotides agree with TRBD1. From germline, CDR1 is MNHEY and CDR2 SVGAGI. The CDR3 length is 14 residues. J was trimmed by 4 bases and V by 5 bases; bases with no gene match: 6. This CDR3 reads CASSLQDRGYGYTF. The CDR3 DNA is TGTGCCAGCAGTCTCCAAGACAGGGGCTATGGCTACACCTTC.

The V call is TRBV6-5, the J call TRBJ2-6, with TRBD1 identical over 8 bases. CDR1 is MNHEY and CDR2 is SVGAGI in the germline V gene. V shed 5 bases, J shed 2 bases, and the junction held 2 bases outside the gene matches. The CDR3 runs to 15 residues. In DNA, the CDR3 is TGTGCCAGCAGTACGACAGGGGCTGGGGCCAACGTCCTGACTTTC. Its translation: CASSTTGAGANVLTF.

In its sample, this clone was seen once. V usage is TRBV20-1 and J usage is TRBJ2-7; 8 positions match TRBD2. The CDR3 is 14 amino acids. Per the germline V gene, CDR1 is DFQATT and CDR2 is SNEGSKA (reference sequence). Trimming at V came to 3 bases and at J to 0 bases, leaving 4 bases not matched to a gene. CDR3 region: CSASTGGFSYEQYV. CDR3 in DNA: TGCAGTGCTAGTACGGGGGGGTTCTCCTACGAGCAGTACGTC.

The chain combines TRBV11-2 with TRBJ2-5, with D maybe TRBD2 (6 bases). This CDR3 comprises 14 residues. V dropped 5 bases and J dropped 5 bases, with 15 bases sitting between them. Germline CDR1 and CDR2: SGHAT and FQNNGV. CDR3 coding DNA: TGTGCCAGCAGCGGGGGGACGGCTGGGGAGACCCAGTACTTC. Its protein product is CASSGGTAGETQYF.

The CDR3 sequence: CASSPQGLTSETQYF. DNA for the CDR3: TGTGCCAGTAGTCCCCAGGGGTTAACAAGTGAGACCCAGTACTTC. The rearrangement uses TRBV19 and TRBJ2-5, with a weak D call TRBD1 (6 bases). Per the germline V gene, CDR1 is LNHDA and CDR2 is SQIVND (reference sequence). The CDR3 spans 15 residues. V was clipped by 5 bases and J by 5 bases, with 18 bases between them.

The rearrangement uses TRBV29-1 and TRBJ2-1; the D is unclear. CDR1 is SQVTM, CDR2 ANQGSEA, per germline. V lost 4 bases, J lost 0 bases, and 7 bases lay in between. The CDR3 is 13 residues long. CDR3: CSVGPGSYNEQFF. In DNA form, the CDR3 reads TGCAGCGTTGGTCCCGGCTCCTACAATGAGCAGTTCTTC.

This clone appeared a single time. The genes are TRBV7-2 and TRBJ1-3; D unresolved. CDR1 and CDR2 from the germline V gene are SGHTA and FQGNSA. V lost 5 bases and J lost 4, with 3 bases in between. This CDR3 region has 11 residues. The CDR3 nucleotides are TGTGCCAGCAGCCTAGGAAACACCATATATTTT. Amino acids: CASSLGNTIYF.

J is TRBJ1-5 and V is TRBV6-5; a weak D match, TRBD1 (5 bases). Germline CDR1 is MNHEY and CDR2 is SVGAGI. V was pared by 0 bases and J by 10 bases, with 13 bases between. This CDR3 contains 14 residues. CDR3 in DNA: TGTGCCAGCAGTTACTCGATGGGACTGGGTCCCCAGCATTTT. It specifies CASSYSMGLGPQHF.

This rearrangement joins TRBV19 to TRBJ2-5; perhaps TRBD1 as D (6 bases). Germline CDR1 reads LNHDA; CDR2 reads SQIVND (reference sequence). V was shortened by 3 bases and J by 1 base, with 12 bases between the two germline ends. The CDR3 has 15 residues. The CDR3 is CASSIDRRPQETQYF. The CDR3 region has the DNA TGTGCCAGTAGTATCGACAGGAGGCCCCAAGAGACCCAGTACTTC.

This rearrangement joins TRBV28 to TRBJ2-2; possible D gene TRBD1, 6 bases. Between the trimmed V and J ends, which lost 6 bases and 2 bases, there was a span of 10 bases. The CDR3 runs 14 residues. Germline values: CDR1 MDHEN, CDR2 SYDVKM. The DNA for the CDR3 is TGTGCCAGCAGCCTAGGGGGAAACACCGGGGAGCTGTTTTTT. Translated: CASSLGGNTGELFF.

The rearrangement uses TRBV7-9 and TRBJ2-1, with D perhaps matching TRBD2 (7 bases). The ends were cut back, 5 bases at V and 6 bases at J, with 14 bases in the middle. Germline loops: CDR1 SEHNR, CDR2 FQNEAQ (reference sequence). The CDR3 contains 14 residues. CDR3 sequence: CASSLSGGSNEQFF. In DNA form, the CDR3 reads TGTGCCAGCAGCCTATCGGGGGGCTCCAATGAGCAGTTCTTC.

The CDR3 nucleotides are TGTGCCAGCAGCGGCTGGGACAGGCCCTACGAGCAGTACGTC. Its translation: CASSGWDRPYEQYV. The chain recombines TRBV5-6 with TRBJ2-7; TRBD1 aligns across 8 bases. The V gene's germline CDR1 is SGHDT and CDR2 YYEEEE. This CDR3 is 14 amino acids long. V trimming: 4 bases; J trimming: 2 bases; junction bases outside the gene matches: 5.

This clone appeared once. This chain links TRBV7-3 with TRBJ1-1; D gene unclear. The CDR3 has 14 amino acids. Trimming left V 5 bases short and J 7 bases short, with 17 bases between. Germline assignment: CDR1 SGHTA and CDR2 FQGTGA. CDR3 region: CASSPSGGRREAFF. The CDR3 DNA reads as TGTGCCAGCAGCCCCTCTGGAGGGCGTCGTGAAGCTTTCTTT.

This clone was observed once. The CDR3 bases are TGCGCCAGCAGTCTCGGTGGAACTAATGAAAAACTGTTTTTT. It encodes CASSLGGTNEKLFF. V gene TRBV5-1 combines with J gene TRBJ1-4; no clear D. Germline CDR1 is SGHRS and CDR2 is YFSETQ. The V end was cut by 5 bases, the J end by 1 base, with 9 bases between. The CDR3 sequence is 14 residues long.

The gene calls are TRBV15 and TRBJ2-5, with no clear D. The CDR3 loop spans 13 amino acids. Germline V gene sequence: CDR1 LNHNV, CDR2 YYDKDF (reference sequence). Trimming took off 6 bases at V and 1 base at J, with 9 bases between the two ends. The DNA for the CDR3 is TGTGCCACCAGTTCACAGCCCCAAGAGACCCAGTACTTC. This codes for CATSSQPQETQYF.

This sequence joins TRBV5-5 and TRBJ1-5; the match to TRBD1 covers 7 bases. Germline CDR1 SGHKS, CDR2 YYEKEE (reference sequence). Germline trimming cut 3 bases from V and 4 bases from J; bases unmatched to any gene: 7. This CDR3 is 15 amino acids long. CDR3 bases: TGTGCCAGCAGCTCCTCAGGGGGTTGGAATCAGCCCCAGCATTTT. Amino acid sequence: CASSSSGGWNQPQHF.

The chain links TRBV2 to TRBJ2-5; 7 bases map to TRBD1. CDR1 is SNHLY, CDR2 FYNNEI, per germline. V lost 1 base to trimming and J lost 4 bases; unmatched junction nucleotides: 6. The CDR3 has 15 residues. CDR3 in DNA: TGTGCCAGCAGTGAAGACGGCAGGGGGACAGAGACCCAGTACTTC. This encodes CASSEDGRGTETQYF.

This rearrangement joins TRBV28 to TRBJ2-6; TRBD1 matches 11 bases. This CDR3 is built from 19 residues. Germline assignment: CDR1 MDHEN and CDR2 SYDVKM. J gave up 0 bases and V 6 bases, and 10 bases lay outside the gene matches. The chain's CDR3 is CASSFSPGQGGSGANVLTF. The CDR3 DNA reads as TGTGCCAGCAGCTTCTCGCCGGGACAGGGGGGCTCTGGGGCCAACGTCCTGACTTTC.